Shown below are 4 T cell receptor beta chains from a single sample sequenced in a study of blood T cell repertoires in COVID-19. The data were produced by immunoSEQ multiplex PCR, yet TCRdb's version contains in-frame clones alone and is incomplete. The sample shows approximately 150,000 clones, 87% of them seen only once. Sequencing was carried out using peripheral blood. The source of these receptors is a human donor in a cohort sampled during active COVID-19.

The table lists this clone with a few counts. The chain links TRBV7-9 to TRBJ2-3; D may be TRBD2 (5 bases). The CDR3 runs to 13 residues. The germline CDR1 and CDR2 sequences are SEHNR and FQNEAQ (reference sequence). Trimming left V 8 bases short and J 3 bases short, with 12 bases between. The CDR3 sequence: CASGSFGTDTQYF. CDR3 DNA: TGTGCCAGCGGGAGTTTTGGAACAGATACGCAGTATTTT.

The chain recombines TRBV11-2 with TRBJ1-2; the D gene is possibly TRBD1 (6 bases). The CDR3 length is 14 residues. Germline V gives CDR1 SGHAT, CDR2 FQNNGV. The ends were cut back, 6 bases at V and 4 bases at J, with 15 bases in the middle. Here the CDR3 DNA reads TGTGCCAGCAGAGGGGGGGGGCTTGCCTATGGCTACACCTTC. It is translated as CASRGGGLAYGYTF.

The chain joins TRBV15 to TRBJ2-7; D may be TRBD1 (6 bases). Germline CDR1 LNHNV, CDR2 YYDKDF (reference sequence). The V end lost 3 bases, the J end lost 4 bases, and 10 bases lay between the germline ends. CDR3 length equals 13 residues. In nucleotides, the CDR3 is TGTGCCACCAGCAGCCACAGGGCTTACGAGCAGTACTTC. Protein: CATSSHRAYEQYF.

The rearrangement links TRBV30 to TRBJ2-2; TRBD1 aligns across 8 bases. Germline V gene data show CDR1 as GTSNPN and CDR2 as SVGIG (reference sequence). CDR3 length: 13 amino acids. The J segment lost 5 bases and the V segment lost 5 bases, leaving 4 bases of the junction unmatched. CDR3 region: CAWGTGRTGELFF. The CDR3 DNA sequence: TGTGCCTGGGGGACAGGTCGGACCGGGGAGCTGTTTTTT.